The clone carrying this TCR beta chain was found a few times. Antigen unknown. This CDR3 has 14 residues. After removal of 1 base from V and 3 bases from J, the junction contained 3 bases not matched to a gene. CDR1 DFQATT and CDR2 SNEGSKA come from the germline V gene (reference sequence). The treatment is: approximately 9-day PBMC culture with coronavirus spike peptide pools or control peptides (ViraFEST assay). The Oncomine TCR Beta short-read assay was what sequenced the DNA obtained from cultured CD4+ T cells. TCRdb reprocessed the PCR reads with MiXCR, giving one entry per CDR3 protein. The data show approximately 13,000 distinct CDR3 sequences, less than 55% seen once. The sample comes from a study of vaccination and CD4 T cells after COVID-19.

J is TRBJ1-1 and V is TRBV20-1; the match to TRBD1 covers 9 bases. This receptor was obtained from a human donor who had recovered from COVID-19. Sequencing was carried out using CD4+ T cells from blood, cultured in vitro. CDR3: CSARGGQGYTEAFF. The CDR3 nucleotides read TGCAGTGCTAGAGGGGGACAGGGTTACACTGAAGCTTTCTTT.